One sample yielded the 10 T cell receptor beta chains listed below, sequenced in a study of spatial heterogeneity in lung cancer. Time point defined: sample taken at primary tumor resection. TCRdb re-called the 5' RACE reads with MiXCR, one entry per CDR3 protein. In the table there are approximately 40,000 distinct CDR3 sequences, over 6.5% of which are singletons. The sequenced sample was PBMCs, obtained at surgery. Receptors originate from a female donor with early-stage non-small cell lung cancer.

This clonotype was observed many times. This sequence joins TRBV12-3 or TRBV12-4 and TRBJ1-5; 9 positions agree with TRBD1. This CDR3 has 15 amino acids. V gave up 6 bases and J gave up 5 bases; unmatched junction bases: 8. The CDR3 region has the DNA TGTGCCAGCAGCCCGCAGGACAGGGGATATCAGCCCCAGCATTTT. It codes for CASSPQDRGYQPQHF.

The chain links TRBV3-1 to TRBJ1-1, with D perhaps TRBD1 (5 bases). The germline V and J ends were trimmed by 0 bases and 12 bases, with 14 bases remaining between them. The germline V gene encodes CDR1 LGHDT and CDR2 YNNKEL (reference sequence). The length of the CDR3 is 13 residues. Here the CDR3 DNA reads TGTGCCAGCAGCCAAGATGGATCGCGGGGCCCTTTCTTT. The encoded protein is CASSQDGSRGPFF.

This rearrangement joins TRBV5-1 to TRBJ2-2; D is ambiguous. The V gene's germline CDR1 is SGHRS and CDR2 YFSETQ. The CDR3 contains 13 residues. Trimming removed 8 bases at V and 6 bases at J, with 14 bases between. Written as DNA, the CDR3 is TGCGCCAGTGGAGCAACCGAGGCCGGGGAGCTGTTTTTT. Its protein is CASGATEAGELFF.

The sample holds a few counts of this clonotype. The chain carries TRBV29-1 and TRBJ2-7; D remains unclear. Germline lookup yields CDR1 SQVTM and CDR2 ANQGSEA. Trimming cost V 1 base and J 4 bases, with 14 bases left between them. This CDR3 has 14 amino acids. As DNA, the CDR3 is TGCAGCGTTGAAGGGAACCCGCCCGCTTACGAGCAGTACTTC. Its translation: CSVEGNPPAYEQYF.

This clonotype was counted only a few times. The chain couples TRBV29-1 to TRBJ2-2, with TRBD2 matching 7 bases. The junction had 6 bases not matched to a gene; V was cut back by 6 bases and J by 2 bases. Germline values: CDR1 SQVTM, CDR2 ANQGSEA. The CDR3 sequence is 14 residues long. The CDR3 loop is CSVLRGVNTGELFF. CDR3 nucleotides: TGCAGCGTCCTCCGGGGGGTTAACACCGGGGAGCTGTTTTTT.

In the case of this clonotype: This could be a read error, since a much larger clone is one nucleotide away. The rearrangement uses TRBV5-1 and TRBJ2-5; 7 positions agree with TRBD1. Unmatched junction bases numbered 8, after V lost 8 bases and J lost 4 bases. Looked up from germline, CDR1 is SGHRS and CDR2 is YFSETQ. The CDR3 runs to 13 residues. The CDR3 sequence is CASRHRGGETQYF. The DNA of the CDR3 is TGCGCCAGTCGCCACAGGGGCGGAGAGACCCAGTACTTC.

This clonotype appeared many times. The rearrangement joins TRBV3-1 to TRBJ1-1; TRBD1 matches 7 bases. V lost 5 bases to trimming and J lost 4 bases; unmatched junction nucleotides: 13. The CDR3 length is 16 residues. In germline, CDR1 is LGHDT, CDR2 YNNKEL (reference sequence). The CDR3 bases are TGTGCCAGCAGCAAGGGGGCAGGGCTGAAGAGCACTGAAGCTTTCTTT. Amino acid sequence: CASSKGAGLKSTEAFF.

The chain carries TRBV19 and TRBJ1-5; D perhaps matches TRBD1 (5 bases). This CDR3 spans 17 amino acids. V lost 6 bases and J 0 bases, leaving 18 bases between the germline ends. The germline CDR1 and CDR2 sequences are LNHDA and SQIVND (reference sequence). CDR3 in DNA: TGTGCCAGTAGCCTTTCCTTAGACAGCACTAGCAATCAGCCCCAGCATTTT. It codes for CASSLSLDSTSNQPQHF. Filled out from reference TRBV19 and TRBJ1-5, the complete variable domain reads DGGITQSPKYLFRKEGQNVTLSCEQNLNHDAMYWYRQDPGQGLRLIYYSQIVNDFQKGDIAEGYSVSREKKESFPLTVTSAQKNPTAFYLCASSLSLDSTSNQPQHFGDGTRLSIL.

This clonotype has at least ten counts. The chain is built from TRBV7-6 and TRBJ2-1; D not certain. The CDR3 totals 13 residues. Germline V CDR1 and CDR2: SGHVS, FNYEAQ. Trimming cost V 3 bases and J 4 bases, with 7 bases left between them. CDR3 loop: CASSFQAYNEQFF. CDR3 nucleotides: TGTGCCAGCAGCTTCCAGGCTTACAATGAGCAGTTCTTC.

This clonotype was seen a few times. The rearrangement uses TRBV18 and TRBJ2-3, with 9 bases aligning to TRBD2. This CDR3 comprises 14 residues. In germline, CDR1 is KGHSH, CDR2 LQKENI. Trimming at V came to 4 bases and at J to 10 bases, leaving 9 bases not matched to a gene. The CDR3, as DNA: TGTGCCAGCTCACAGACTAGCGGCAAGGTTCCGCAGTATTTT. Amino acids: CASSQTSGKVPQYF.